These T cell receptor beta chains were read from a single sample in a study of neoadjuvant anti-PD-1 for oral cavity cancer. The repertoire was sequenced with immunoSEQ multiplex PCR; TCRdb's copy has only in-frame clones and lacks some. The sample contains fewer than 7,000 clones, approximately 74% of which appear only once. This material consisted of PBMCs, taken before nivolumab (anti-PD-1) treatment. All receptors derive from a person between 40 and 85 years old with oral cavity squamous cell carcinoma. The conserved cysteine and the conserved F or W are not part of the CDR3 here. Each record gives: V gene, J gene, CDR3 protein.

TRBV5-4	TRBJ1-6	ASSSRTGDNSPLH
TRBV15	TRBJ2-1	ATSREGWGHNEQF
TRBV2	TRBJ1-6	ASSVGVGSPLH
TRBV5-4	TRBJ2-4	ASRPGGAGAKNIQY
TRBV6-5	TRBJ1-1	ASTQRTPNTEAF
TRBV2	TRBJ2-5	ASSAGQAQETQY
TRBV4-1	TRBJ2-5	ASSLEGGGLGSSVETQY
TRBV14	TRBJ2-7	ASSHIGGPTNSYEQY
TRBV4-2	TRBJ2-1	ASSQDWTSIYEQF
TRBV2	TRBJ1-1	ASSEEENTEAF
TRBV19	TRBJ2-3	ASSIRTASTDTQY
TRBV7-2	TRBJ2-7	ASSPDRSSYEQY
TRBV11-2	TRBJ1-5	ASSFSGTNQPQH
TRBV11-2	TRBJ2-1	ASSLEFSRTYNEQF
TRBV5-1	TRBJ2-7	ASSAQGEIEQY
TRBV11-1	TRBJ2-3	ASSSGTGGRADTQY
TRBV19	TRBJ1-5	ASNKGGQNQPQH
TRBV9	TRBJ1-1	ASSVVGGLAAEAF
TRBV9	TRBJ2-5	ASNQWPGETQY
TRBV7-2	TRBJ1-4	ASSLVAFGTGNEKLF
TRBV2	TRBJ2-1	ASRGRGSDNEQF
TRBV29-1	TRBJ1-1	SVGEGDTEAF
TRBV7-2	TRBJ2-3	ASSLARRSDTQY
TRBV30	TRBJ1-1	AWSVPRIQRMNTEAF
TRBV28	TRBJ1-2	ASRPASYGYT
TRBV7-8	TRBJ2-2	ASSPKRGENTGELF
TRBV6-4	TRBJ1-1	ASSWDRDTEAF
TRBV28	TRBJ1-1	ASRVQGNTEAF
TRBV6-1	TRBJ2-7	ASSPLAGTTYEQY
TRBV7-9	TRBJ1-5	ASSLALGANQPQH
TRBV7-9	TRBJ1-6	ASSNFDRDNSPLH
TRBV19	TRBJ2-2	ASSIAGYTGELF
TRBV29-1	TRBJ2-1	SVGGLREDLGEQF
TRBV20-1	TRBJ1-1	SATPNTEAF
TRBV4-1	TRBJ2-1	ASSQPSGGNSYNEQF
TRBV11-2	TRBJ1-1	ASSILDRKEAF
TRBV7-2	TRBJ1-1	ASSLRGGTGELNTEAF
TRBV11-2	TRBJ2-1	ASSLGHYNEQF
TRBV7-9	TRBJ1-1	ASSLVNTEAF
TRBV6-5	TRBJ2-7	ASSYGQGDYEQY
TRBV6-6	TRBJ2-5	ASSPRLAETQY
TRBV11-2	TRBJ2-3	ASSPRLAASSTDTQY
TRBV16	TRBJ2-1	ASSPNNEQF
TRBV15	TRBJ2-7	ATSRVTSGGYEQY
TRBV5-1	TRBJ2-5	ASSRGLAGVMQETQY
TRBV6-1	TRBJ2-7	ASSDGTFSYEQY
TRBV5-6	TRBJ1-2	ASSSGSNYGYT
TRBV21-1	TRBJ2-3	ASTQGRAAVVTDTQY